This TCR beta chain was retrieved from a study of cytomegalovirus exposure and HLA in healthy donors. Study in general: From donors who were HLA-typed, an early data release held about 89 million unique TCRs.

Study findings and constraints: Rare TCR sequences predominated, though certain public TCRs were found in many donors. Equally common other TCR beta chains were less clonally expanded than HLA-associated ones, a later analysis found. Listed as cytomegalovirus-associated were more than 150 TCR beta chains.

CDR3 size: 16 residues. Germline V gene lookup returns CDR1 SGDLS and CDR2 YYNGEE. V lost 3 bases, J lost 2 bases, and 14 bases lay in between. Amplification used 60 Vbeta primers and 13 Jbeta primers. Repertoires were generated with immunoSEQ multiplex PCR, while TCRdb's copy carries only in-frame clones and drops some. The data contain 90,000 to 100,000 clones, about 74% of them singletons. Comment on this clone: Its antigen is as yet unknown.

The sample taken for sequencing was PBMCs. The TCR sequence derives from a female donor in good health and CMV-seronegative. The V gene is TRBV9, the J gene TRBJ1-4, with D tentatively TRBD1 (5 bases). CDR3 sequence (DNA): TGTGCCAGCAGCGCCTCGCGGGGGAACACTAATGAAAAACTGTTTTTT. It is translated as CASSASRGNTNEKLFF.